This is a list of T cell receptor beta chains from one sample in a study of cytomegalovirus exposure and HLA in healthy donors. The protocol was immunoSEQ multiplex PCR, while the TCRdb copy is restricted to in-frame clones and leaves out a portion. The sample yields just under 150,000 clones, 80% to 85% seen once. What was sequenced was PBMCs. Receptor source: a young woman in good health and CMV-seronegative. Each CDR3 is given with its conserved first and last residue. D genes are given only for firm matches. Size is stated for part of the rows, as once, few or many counts, or as a class when the clone is expanded.

TRBJ1-3 - TRBD1 TRBV7-2 CASSLTGWGGNTIYF TGTGCCAGCAGCTTGACAGGGTGGGGAGGAAACACCATATATTTT
TRBJ1-1 - - TRBV7-6 CASSLGGGRAGEAFF TGTGCCAGCAGCTTAGGCGGGGGGCGGGCGGGTGAAGCTTTCTTT
TRBJ1-5 - TRBD1 TRBV18 CASSRLGQGAGQPQHF TGTGCCAGCTCACGACTTGGACAGGGGGCAGGTCAGCCCCAGCATTTT
TRBJ1-2 - TRBD1 TRBV19 CASSIEQGNYGYTF TGTGCCAGTAGTATAGAACAGGGGAACTATGGCTACACCTTC
TRBJ1-1 few - TRBV6-6 CASSPWDMNTEAFF TGTGCCAGCAGTCCCTGGGACATGAACACTGAAGCTTTCTTT
TRBJ1-1 - TRBD1 TRBV19 CASSPRDRGRRGTEAFF TGTGCCAGTAGTCCCCGGGACAGGGGGCGCCGGGGTACTGAAGCTTTCTTT
TRBJ1-4 - - TRBV29-1 CSVGGGQTIEKLFF TGCAGCGTTGGCGGGGGGCAGACTATCGAAAAACTGTTTTTT
TRBJ2-1 - - TRBV12-5 CASVHVQGHSYNEQFF TGTGCTAGTGTCCACGTTCAGGGTCACTCCTACAATGAGCAGTTCTTC
TRBJ1-4 once - TRBV19 CASSIAEGEKLFF TGTGCCAGTAGTATTGCAGAGGGTGAAAAACTGTTTTTT
TRBJ2-7 - TRBD1 TRBV6-5 CASSRDRGAYEQYF TGTGCCAGCAGCCGGGACAGGGGAGCCTACGAGCAGTACTTC
TRBJ2-5 - - TRBV7-9 CASSPRRGRVETQYF TGTGCCAGCAGCCCACGCAGGGGCCGTGTAGAGACCCAGTACTTC
TRBJ1-1 - - TRBV30 CALTGDDNTEAFF TGTGCCTTAACAGGCGACGACAACACTGAAGCTTTCTTT
TRBJ2-7 few TRBD2 TRBV5-1 CASSLYQREGPREQYF TGCGCCAGCAGCTTGTACCAGCGGGAGGGACCCCGCGAGCAGTACTTC
TRBJ1-1 - - TRBV6-5 CASSPGETNTEAFF TGTGCCAGCAGCCCGGGGGAGACCAACACTGAAGCTTTCTTT
TRBJ1-2 - - TRBV6-5 CASKRSRNNGYTF TGTGCCAGCAAAAGAAGCAGGAATAATGGCTACACCTTC
TRBJ2-3 - TRBD2 TRBV5-1 CASSTGLAGGTQYF TGCGCCAGCAGCACGGGACTAGCGGGGGGTACGCAGTATTTT
TRBJ2-5 - - TRBV14 CASSQTGQYQTQYF TGTGCCAGCAGCCAAACTGGACAGTATCAGACCCAGTACTTC
TRBJ2-7 - - TRBV7-2 CASSPRTEQYF TGTGCCAGCAGCCCGAGAACCGAGCAGTACTTC
TRBJ2-2 few TRBD2 TRBV6-4 CASSPGTSGGAGTGELFF TGTGCCAGCAGTCCCGGGACTAGCGGGGGGGCCGGCACCGGGGAGCTGTTTTTT
TRBJ1-4 once - TRBV25-1 CASRATRGGAGEKLFF TGTGCCAGCAGGGCCACGAGGGGGGGCGCCGGTGAAAAACTGTTTTTT
TRBJ1-1 - TRBD1 TRBV7-8 CASSLALDRSIEAFF TGTGCCAGCAGCTTAGCCCTGGACAGGTCGATTGAAGCTTTCTTT
TRBJ2-3 - TRBD1 TRBV12-5 CASGFLGTGMISTDTQYF TGTGCTAGTGGTTTCCTAGGGACAGGGATGATTTCCACAGATACGCAGTATTTT
TRBJ1-1 - - TRBV9 CASSPRTEAFF TGTGCCAGCAGCCCCCGGACAGAAGCTTTCTTT
TRBJ1-2 once TRBD1 TRBV27 CASRPAGTGPNYGYTF TGTGCCAGCAGGCCAGCCGGGACAGGCCCGAACTATGGCTACACCTTC
TRBJ2-7 - TRBD1 TRBV29-1 CSISGQANEQYF TGCAGCATATCGGGACAGGCCAACGAGCAGTACTTC
TRBJ2-1 - TRBD1 TRBV12-5 CASGLYRGETYNEQFF TGTGCTAGTGGTTTGTACAGGGGGGAAACTTACAATGAGCAGTTCTTC
TRBJ2-4 - TRBD2 TRBV5-4 CASSAPTSGKNIQYF TGTGCCAGCAGCGCACCAACTAGCGGGAAAAACATTCAGTACTTC
TRBJ2-1 few - TRBV19 CASSGSNEQFF TGTGCCAGTAGCGGGAGTAATGAGCAGTTCTTC
TRBJ1-6 - - TRBV18 CASSETANSPLHF TGTGCCAGCTCTGAGACAGCCAATTCACCCCTCCACTTT
TRBJ2-1 - TRBD2 TRBV27 CASSLSAGVYNEQFF TGTGCCAGCAGTTTATCGGCGGGAGTCTACAATGAGCAGTTCTTC
TRBJ1-6 - TRBD1 TRBV4-3 CASSLNPGGSNSPLHF TGCGCCAGCAGCCTTAACCCAGGGGGAAGTAATTCACCCCTCCACTTT
TRBJ2-5 - - TRBV5-4 CASSSELTSQETQYF TGTGCCAGCAGCTCCGAACTCACGTCTCAAGAGACCCAGTACTTC
TRBJ1-4 - - TRBV27 CASSLRTANEKLFF TGTGCCAGCAGCCTAAGAACAGCTAATGAAAAACTGTTTTTT
TRBJ2-3 once - TRBV15 CATSSKRLPETDTQYF TGTGCCACCAGCAGTAAAAGACTACCGGAAACTGATACGCAGTATTTT
TRBJ1-1 - - TRBV7-2 CASSLETRSKAFF TGTGCCAGCAGCTTAGAGACACGGTCAAAAGCTTTCTTT
TRBJ2-1 once TRBD1 TRBV7-9 CSSSLRDRVSDEQFF TGTTCCAGCAGCTTAAGGGACAGGGTTAGCGATGAGCAGTTCTTC
TRBJ2-5 once - TRBV9 CASSVGVSDQETQYF TGTGCCAGCAGCGTTGGAGTGAGCGACCAAGAGACCCAGTACTTC
TRBJ2-1 - TRBD2 TRBV7-9 CASSPRGSGGDRNEQFF TGTGCCAGCAGCCCTCGGGGCAGCGGGGGCGATAGGAATGAGCAGTTCTTC